This T cell receptor beta chain was retrieved from a study of blood T cells in healthy people across ages. The germline CDR1 and CDR2 sequences are KGHSH and LQKENI. The CDR3 covers 15 residues. The V end was cut by 3 bases, the J end by 5 bases, with 13 bases between. The authors ran a second PCR of 7 to 11 cycles using a sample-barcoded 5' primer and a J-beta primer mix. MiXCR, run by TCRdb on the 5' RACE reads, gives a single entry per CDR3 protein. The top ten clones hold approximately 21% of a sample with almost 800,000 distinct CDR3 sequences, roughly 64% of them seen once. Sequenced: blood. The V call is TRBV18, the J call TRBJ1-4; tentative D call: TRBD1 (6 bases). This sequence was found in a man aged 30-40 years in good health. The CDR3 region has the DNA TGTGCCAGCTCACCCTCAGGGGCCATGAATGAAAAACTGTTTTTT. Translating it yields CASSPSGAMNEKLFF.